The clone carrying this TCR beta chain came up many times. These data come from a study of regulatory T cells in long-lasting Graves disease. Time point in this sample: newly diagnosed GD, antithyroid drugs for less than 3 months. RNA isolated from PBMCs was used to make the TCR library. Researchers made TCR beta libraries by using iRepertoire HTBI primers and running Arm-PCR on CDR3 regions. TCRdb reprocessed the multiplex PCR reads with MiXCR, giving one entry per CDR3 protein. The sample lists hundreds of thousands of distinct CDR3 sequences; 15% to 20% were seen once. Separately, the same data were catalogued under a study of T cells in Graves' hyperthyroidism and ophthalmopathy.

The specimen comprised peripheral blood mononuclear cells (PBMCs), sampled at new diagnosis, from a patient treated with antithyroid drugs. The origin of this receptor is a woman between 25 and 40 years old with Graves disease.

The CDR3 loop reads CASSLLGTLNEKLFF. DNA of the CDR3: TGTGCCAGCAGTTTATTGGGGACGTTGAATGAAAAACTGTTTTTT. The gene calls are TRBV28 and TRBJ1-4; tentatively, D is TRBD1 (5 bases). V was pared by 1 base and J by 5 bases, with 11 bases between. The germline CDR1 and CDR2 sequences are MDHEN and SYDVKM. The CDR3 runs 15 residues.